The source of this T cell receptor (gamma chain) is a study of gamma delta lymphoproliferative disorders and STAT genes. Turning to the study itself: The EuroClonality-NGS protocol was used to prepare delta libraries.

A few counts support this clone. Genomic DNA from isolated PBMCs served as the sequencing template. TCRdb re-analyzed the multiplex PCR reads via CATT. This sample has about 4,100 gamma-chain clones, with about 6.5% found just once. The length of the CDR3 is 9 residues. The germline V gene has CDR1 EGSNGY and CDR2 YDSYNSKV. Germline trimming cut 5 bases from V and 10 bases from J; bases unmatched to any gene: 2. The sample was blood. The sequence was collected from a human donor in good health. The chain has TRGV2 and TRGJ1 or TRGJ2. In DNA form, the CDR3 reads TGTGCCACCTGGGGCAAGAAACTCTTT. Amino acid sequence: CATWGKKLF.